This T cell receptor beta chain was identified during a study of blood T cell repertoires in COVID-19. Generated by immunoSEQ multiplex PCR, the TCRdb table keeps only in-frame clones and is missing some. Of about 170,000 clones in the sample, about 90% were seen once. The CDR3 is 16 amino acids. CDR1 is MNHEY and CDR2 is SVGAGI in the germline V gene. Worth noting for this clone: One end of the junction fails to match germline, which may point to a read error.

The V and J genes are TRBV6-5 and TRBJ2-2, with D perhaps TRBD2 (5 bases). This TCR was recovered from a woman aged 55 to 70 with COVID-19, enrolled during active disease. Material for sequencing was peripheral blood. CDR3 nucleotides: TGTGCCAGCAGCTACTTGAGCCTGGCGAACACCGGGGAACTGTTTTTT. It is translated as CASSYLSLANTGELFF.